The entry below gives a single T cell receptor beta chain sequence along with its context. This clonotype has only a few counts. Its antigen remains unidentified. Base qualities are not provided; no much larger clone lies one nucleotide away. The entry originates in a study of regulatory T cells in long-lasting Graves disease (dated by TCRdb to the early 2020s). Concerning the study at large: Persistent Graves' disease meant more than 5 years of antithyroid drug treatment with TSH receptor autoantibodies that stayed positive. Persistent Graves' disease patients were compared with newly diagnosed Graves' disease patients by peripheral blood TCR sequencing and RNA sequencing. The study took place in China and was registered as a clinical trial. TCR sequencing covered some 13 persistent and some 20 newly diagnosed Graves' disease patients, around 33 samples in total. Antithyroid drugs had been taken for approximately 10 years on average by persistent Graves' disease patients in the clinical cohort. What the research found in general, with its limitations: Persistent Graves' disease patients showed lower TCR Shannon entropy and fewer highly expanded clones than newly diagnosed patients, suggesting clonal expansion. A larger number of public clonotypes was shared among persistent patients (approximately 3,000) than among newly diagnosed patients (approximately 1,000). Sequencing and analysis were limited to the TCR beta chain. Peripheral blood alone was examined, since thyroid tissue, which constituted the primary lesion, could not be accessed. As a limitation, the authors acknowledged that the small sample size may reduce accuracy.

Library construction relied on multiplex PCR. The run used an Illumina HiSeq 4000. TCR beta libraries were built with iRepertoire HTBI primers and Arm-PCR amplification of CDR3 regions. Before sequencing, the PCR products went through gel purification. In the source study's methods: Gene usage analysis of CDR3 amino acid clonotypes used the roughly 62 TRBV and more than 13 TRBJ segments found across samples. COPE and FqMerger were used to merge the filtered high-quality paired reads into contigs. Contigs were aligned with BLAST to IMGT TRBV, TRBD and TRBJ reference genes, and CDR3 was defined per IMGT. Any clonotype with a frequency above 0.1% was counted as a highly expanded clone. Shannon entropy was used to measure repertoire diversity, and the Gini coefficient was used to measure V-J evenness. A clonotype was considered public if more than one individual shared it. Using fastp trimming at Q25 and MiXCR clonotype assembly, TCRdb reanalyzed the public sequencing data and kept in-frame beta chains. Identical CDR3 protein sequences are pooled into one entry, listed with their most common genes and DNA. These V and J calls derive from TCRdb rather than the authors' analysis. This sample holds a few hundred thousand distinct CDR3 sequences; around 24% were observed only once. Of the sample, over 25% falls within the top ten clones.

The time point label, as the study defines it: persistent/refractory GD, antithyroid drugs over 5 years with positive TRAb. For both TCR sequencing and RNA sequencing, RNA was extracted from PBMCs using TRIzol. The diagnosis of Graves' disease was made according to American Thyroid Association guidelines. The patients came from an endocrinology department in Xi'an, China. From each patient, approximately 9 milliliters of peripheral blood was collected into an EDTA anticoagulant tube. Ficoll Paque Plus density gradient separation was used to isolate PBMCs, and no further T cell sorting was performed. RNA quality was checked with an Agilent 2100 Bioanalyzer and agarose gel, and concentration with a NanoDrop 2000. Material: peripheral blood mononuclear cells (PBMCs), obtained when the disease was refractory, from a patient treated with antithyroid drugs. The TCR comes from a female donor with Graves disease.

The DNA sequence follows: TGTGCCAGCAGCCAAAGTGGGAACGATGAGCAGTTCTTC. This is translated as CASSQSGNDEQFF. The chain was built from TRBV4-2 and TRBJ2-1, with no confident D gene call. Inclusive of the bounding cysteine and phenylalanine, the CDR3 is 13 residues long. Of all the DNA, just the CDR3 is kept, 39 bases in frame from base 1. Reading the germline V gene gives CDR1 LGHNA and CDR2 YNFKEQ. A distance of 10 bases separates the germline ends of V and J, which lose 2 bases and 8 bases respectively.